The present T cell receptor beta chain was sequenced within a study of T-cell reconstitution after alpha-beta-depleted transplantation in children. TCRbeta library preparation incorporated unique molecular identifiers. Via MiXCR, TCRdb re-called the PCR reads, giving one row per CDR3 protein. The data hold over 550,000 distinct CDR3 sequences, with 10% to 13% observed a single time. This clonotype was seen a few times. Sequences were derived from PBMCs from the stem cell graft donor, sampled from the stem cell graft. The sequence was collected from a human donor who donated a stem cell graft to a child with acute myeloid leukemia.

The CDR3 here is CASSQDIGGLGTEAFF. The CDR3 DNA follows: TGCGCCAGCAGCCAAGATATAGGAGGCTTGGGCACTGAAGCTTTCTTT. The chain joins TRBV4-1 to TRBJ1-1; no reliable D call. The length of the CDR3 is 16 residues. V lost 0 bases to trimming and J lost 4 bases, with 15 bases between them. In germline, CDR1 is MGHRA, CDR2 YSYEKL.